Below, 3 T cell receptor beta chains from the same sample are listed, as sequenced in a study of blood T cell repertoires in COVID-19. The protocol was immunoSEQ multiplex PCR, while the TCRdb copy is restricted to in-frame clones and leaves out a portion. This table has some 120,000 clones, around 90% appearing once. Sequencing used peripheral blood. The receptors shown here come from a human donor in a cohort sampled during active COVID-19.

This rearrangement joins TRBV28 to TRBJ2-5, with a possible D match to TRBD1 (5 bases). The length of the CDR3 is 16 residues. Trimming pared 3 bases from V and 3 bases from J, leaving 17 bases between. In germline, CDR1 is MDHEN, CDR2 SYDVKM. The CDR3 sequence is CASSFRGSSNKETQYF. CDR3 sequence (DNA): TGTGCCAGCAGTTTTAGGGGTTCATCCAACAAAGAGACCCAGTACTTC.

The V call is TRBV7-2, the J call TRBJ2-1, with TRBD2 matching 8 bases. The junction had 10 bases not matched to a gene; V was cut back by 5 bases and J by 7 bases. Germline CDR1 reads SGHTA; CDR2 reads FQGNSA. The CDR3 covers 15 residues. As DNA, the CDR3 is TGTGCCAGCAGCCCTAGCGGGTCGGCGTTTAATGAGCAGTTCTTC. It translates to CASSPSGSAFNEQFF.

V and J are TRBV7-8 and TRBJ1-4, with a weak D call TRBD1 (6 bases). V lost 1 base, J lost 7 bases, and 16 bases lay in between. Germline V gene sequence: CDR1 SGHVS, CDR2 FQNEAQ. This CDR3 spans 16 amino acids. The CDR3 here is CASSLVRGRGREKLFF. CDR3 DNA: TGTGCCAGCAGCTTAGTCAGGGGCAGGGGCCGTGAAAAACTGTTTTTT.